The 29 T cell receptor beta chains in this list originate from one sample, sequenced in a study of blood T cells in healthy people across ages. A J-beta primer mix and a sample-barcoded 5' primer were used in a second PCR of roughly 7 to 12 cycles. Via MiXCR, TCRdb re-called the 5' RACE reads, giving one row per CDR3 protein. The sample carries about 290,000 distinct CDR3 sequences, 25% to 30% recorded once. Sequenced material: blood. The receptors come from a woman aged 70-85 years in good health.

The chain couples TRBV20-1 to TRBJ2-7, with 7 positions matching TRBD2. This CDR3 comprises 15 residues. V dropped 1 base and J dropped 6; count of bases not matched to a gene: 12. CDR1 is DFQATT and CDR2 is SNEGSKA in the germline V gene (reference sequence). DNA of the CDR3: TGCAGTGCTAGAGTGGGAGGGTTTGGAGTACGCGAGCAGTACTTC. Protein sequence: CSARVGGFGVREQYF.

This clonotype was detected a few times. The junction departs from the called germline gene at one end, perhaps through a read error. The gene calls are TRBV9 and TRBJ1-2; D is unresolved. Germline CDR1 is SGDLS and CDR2 is YYNGEE. CDR3 length: 11 residues. The CDR3 here is CASSAAGRPTF. Written as DNA, the CDR3 is TGTGCCAGCAGCGCGGCGGGTAGGCCCACATTC. Complete variable domain (other parts from reference TRBV9 and TRBJ1-2): DSGVTQTPKHLITATGQRVTLRCSPRSGDLSVYWYQQSLDQGLQFLIQYYNGEERAKGNILERFSAQQFPDLHSELNLSSLELGDSALYFCASSAAGRPTFGSGTRLTVV.

This clonotype has a handful of counts. The chain is built from TRBV29-1 and TRBJ1-1; possibly TRBD1 for D (5 bases). The germline V gene encodes CDR1 SQVTM and CDR2 ANQGSEA. V lost 7 bases and J lost 8, with 11 bases in between. The CDR3 runs to 10 residues. The CDR3: CSGIDREAFF. In nucleotides, the CDR3 is TGCAGCGGCATTGACAGAGAAGCTTTCTTT.

This sequence joins TRBV6-2 or TRBV6-3 and TRBJ1-1; weak D call: TRBD1 (6 bases). The CDR3 totals 14 residues. V was trimmed by 2 bases and J by 5 bases, leaving 12 bases between them. Germline CDR1 is MNHEY and CDR2 is SVGEGT. The CDR3 DNA reads as TGTGCCAGCAGTTACGTCGGGGGCTGGACTGAAGCTTTCTTT. Translated: CASSYVGGWTEAFF.

This clonotype has a handful of counts. This chain connects TRBV5-6 to TRBJ2-5, with D possibly TRBD1 on 7 matching bases. Germline V lookup: CDR1 SGHDT, CDR2 YYEEEE. The CDR3 is made up of 14 amino acids. V lost 2 bases to trimming and J lost 5 bases, with 13 bases between them. The CDR3 DNA reads TGTGCCAGCAGCTTCCAGGGGGGAAGGGAGACCCAGTACTTC. Translated: CASSFQGGRETQYF.

This clonotype was seen many times. The CDR3 sequence is CASSQFSGRTDTQYF. The CDR3 DNA reads as TGTGCCAGCAGCCAATTTAGCGGGAGGACAGATACGCAGTATTTT. The V gene is TRBV3-1, the J gene TRBJ2-3; 10 nucleotides agree with TRBD2. CDR3 length: 15 residues. V gave up 2 bases and J gave up 3 bases; unmatched junction bases: 2. Per the germline V gene, CDR1 is LGHDT and CDR2 is YNNKEL (reference sequence).

CDR3 loop: CASSLGRQGVETQYF. CDR3 coding DNA: TGTGCCAGCAGCTTAGGGAGACAGGGGGTAGAGACCCAGTACTTC. This sequence joins TRBV7-3 and TRBJ2-5, with TRBD1 matching over 9 bases. The CDR3 loop spans 15 amino acids. V trimming: 2 bases; J trimming: 4 bases; junction bases outside the gene matches: 5. CDR1 is SGHTA, CDR2 FQGTGA, per germline.

The CDR3 bases are TGTGCCAGCAGCCCGTCGTCAGGACTAGCGAACCGTGAGCAGTACTTC. Protein product: CASSPSSGLANREQYF. The chain links TRBV11-1 to TRBJ2-7, with TRBD2 identical over 9 bases. Germline V gives CDR1 SGHAT, CDR2 FQDESV (reference sequence). Unmatched junction bases numbered 15, after V lost 5 bases and J lost 7 bases. The CDR3 length is 16 residues.

In this sample, this clonotype turned up many times. This sequence joins TRBV13 and TRBJ2-5; 8 positions agree with TRBD2. Trimming removed 6 bases from V and 2 bases from J; junction bases left unmatched: 8. This CDR3 spans 15 amino acids. Looked up from germline, CDR1 is PRHDT and CDR2 is FYEKMQ (reference sequence). The CDR3 sequence: CASRLRGGFQETQYF. The CDR3 coding sequence is TGTGCCAGCAGGCTACGGGGGGGATTTCAAGAGACCCAGTACTTC.

A few counts support this clonotype. The chain links TRBV6-2 or TRBV6-3 to TRBJ2-2; D unclear. The V gene lost 0 bases and the J gene lost 2 bases, with 7 bases spanning the gap. In germline, CDR1 is MNHEY, CDR2 SVGEGT. The CDR3 has 15 residues. The CDR3 DNA follows: TGTGCCAGCAGTTACTCGTTCCGTAACACCGGGGAGCTGTTTTTT. Translation gives CASSYSFRNTGELFF.

In this sample, this clonotype turned up a few times. The rearrangement joins TRBV12-3 or TRBV12-4 to TRBJ2-5; D gene uncertain. Near its end, the DNA agrees better with TRBJ2-1, so the J call may be wrong. This CDR3 has 11 residues. The CDR3 region is CASSVYNEQFF. The CDR3 DNA is TGTGCCAGCAGTGTATACAATGAGCAGTTCTTC.

The chain carries TRBV28 and TRBJ1-6; no firm D call. The CDR3 sequence is 13 residues long. V was shortened by 3 bases and J by 7 bases, with 7 bases between the two germline ends. Germline V lookup: CDR1 MDHEN, CDR2 SYDVKM. The CDR3: CASSFLGNSPLHF. The DNA for the CDR3 is TGTGCCAGCAGTTTCCTCGGAAATTCACCCCTCCACTTT.

The rearrangement links TRBV29-1 to TRBJ2-7; the match to TRBD2 covers 8 bases. The J segment lost 3 bases and the V segment lost 7 bases, leaving 11 bases of the junction unmatched. The CDR3 consists of 14 residues. Looked up from germline, CDR1 is SQVTM and CDR2 is ANQGSEA. The CDR3 spells CSATGREVGYEQYF. Here the CDR3 DNA reads TGCAGCGCCACGGGGCGGGAGGTCGGCTACGAGCAGTACTTC.

V is TRBV6-1 and J is TRBJ1-4, with D hard to call. CDR1 is MNHNS and CDR2 is SASEGT in the germline V gene. This CDR3 spans 13 amino acids. V was shortened by 4 bases and J by 4 bases, with 7 bases between the two germline ends. In nucleotides, the CDR3 is TGTGCCAGCAGTGGATGGGGTAATGAAAAACTGTTTTTT. Translated, it gives CASSGWGNEKLFF.

A few counts support this clonotype. V usage is TRBV21-1 and J usage is TRBJ1-5; the table's TRBD1 call for D was not verified on the DNA. TRBV21-1 is labeled a pseudogene. This CDR3 region has 16 residues. CDR3 coding DNA: TGTGCCAGCAGCACCTGGACAGGACCCACCAATCAGCCCCAGCATTTT. This encodes CASSTWTGPTNQPQHF.

The gene calls are TRBV7-9 and TRBJ2-1, with 11 nucleotides matching TRBD1. With 4 bases clipped from V and 8 bases from J, the junction kept 7 bases outside the gene matches. Germline V lookup: CDR1 SEHNR, CDR2 FQNEAQ (reference sequence). This CDR3 contains 15 residues. The CDR3 sequence is CASSSTDRGLDEQFF. The CDR3 bases are TGTGCCAGCAGCTCCACGGACAGGGGGCTCGATGAGCAGTTCTTC.

The J gene is TRBJ2-3, the V gene TRBV10-3; D is possibly TRBD1 (7 bases). This CDR3 is 16 amino acids long. CDR1 is ENHRY, CDR2 SYGVKD, per germline. V shed 6 bases and J shed 4 bases, with 20 bases lying between them. The CDR3 spells CAIRDPRGVRPDTQYF. CDR3 coding DNA: TGTGCCATCAGGGATCCCAGGGGGGTAAGACCAGATACGCAGTATTTT.

J is TRBJ2-1 and V is TRBV6-2 or TRBV6-3; 12 positions agree with TRBD2. The CDR3 runs to 16 residues. CDR1 is MNHEY and CDR2 is SVGEGT in the germline V gene. Trimming took 7 bases from V and 0 from J; bases not matched to a gene: 4. The CDR3 DNA sequence: TGTGCCAGCATGGGACTAGCGGGTAGCTCCTACAATGAGCAGTTCTTC. Translating it yields CASMGLAGSSYNEQFF.

The chain uses TRBV6-6 and TRBJ2-7; no firm D call. V was cut by 2 bases and J by 3 bases, with 11 bases left in between. Germline CDR1 MNHNY, CDR2 SVGAGI (reference sequence). This CDR3 spans 14 amino acids. The CDR3: CASSYQLGLYEQYF. CDR3 sequence (DNA): TGTGCCAGCAGTTACCAGTTAGGTCTCTACGAGCAGTACTTC.

This clonotype was seen a handful of times. The chain has TRBV12-1 and TRBJ2-1; the D call in the table, TRBD1, was not verified against the DNA. TRBV12-1 is listed as a pseudogene. This CDR3 has 18 amino acids. This CDR3 reads CASSFGGLGQGGLNEQFF. The CDR3 nucleotides are TGTGCCAGCAGCTTTGGAGGTTTGGGACAGGGGGGCTTGAATGAGCAGTTCTTC.

In its sample, this clonotype was seen a few times. The chain joins TRBV12-3 or TRBV12-4 to TRBJ1-1; TRBD1 aligns across 7 bases. The CDR3 has 14 residues. V trimming: 4 bases; J trimming: 5 bases; junction bases outside the gene matches: 7. CDR3 nucleotide sequence: TGTGCCAGCAGTTCAGGGGGGGTCCCAACTGAAGCTTTCTTT. Translating gives CASSSGGVPTEAFF.

The V and J genes are TRBV11-2 and TRBJ1-4, with D hard to call. The CDR3 extends over 11 amino acids. V was cut by 5 bases and J by 11 bases, with 9 bases left in between. CDR1 and CDR2 (germline): SGHAT, FQNNGV. The CDR3 sequence: CASSAPGKLFF. The CDR3 DNA follows: TGTGCCAGCAGCGCCCCCGGGAAACTGTTTTTT.

The gene calls are TRBV21-1 and TRBJ2-5; the D segment call TRBD2 is taken from the table without a DNA check. The closer fit of TRBJ2-1 to the DNA end suggests the J call may be wrong. TRBV21-1 is annotated as a pseudogene. The CDR3 runs to 12 residues. The CDR3 sequence is CASSKGADEQFF. The CDR3 DNA is TGTGCCAGCAGCAAAGGGGCCGATGAGCAGTTCTTC.

The rearrangement uses TRBV6-6 and TRBJ1-5; TRBD1 might be the D (5 bases). The germline V gene encodes CDR1 MNHNY and CDR2 SVGAGI (reference sequence). The CDR3 runs to 15 residues. Trimming removed 6 bases at V and 10 bases at J, with 22 bases between. The CDR3 nucleotides read TGTGCCAGCAGCACATCAGGGCCACGTTCGCAACCCCAGCATTTT. Protein product: CASSTSGPRSQPQHF.

The rearrangement links TRBV18 to TRBJ2-3; D remains ambiguous. CDR3 size: 12 residues. The germline V gene encodes CDR1 KGHSH and CDR2 LQKENI. The V end lost 1 base, the J end lost 4 bases, and 3 bases lay between the germline ends. The CDR3 sequence: CASSPLADTQYF. CDR3 DNA: TGTGCCAGCTCACCACTAGCAGATACGCAGTATTTT. Drawing the rest from reference TRBV18 and TRBJ2-3, the complete variable domain is NAGVMQNPRHLVRRRGQEARLRCSPMKGHSHVYWYRQLPEEGLKFMVYLQKENIIDESGMPKERFSAEFPKEGPSILRIQQVVRGDSAAYFCASSPLADTQYFGPGTRLTVL.

Only a few counts were recorded for this clonotype. This chain uses TRBV28 with TRBJ2-7; 15 bases are a match to TRBD2. Losses at the gene ends were 8 bases for V and 6 bases for J; bases not matched to a gene: 2. The CDR3 runs 13 residues. The germline V gene encodes CDR1 MDHEN and CDR2 SYDVKM. CDR3 nucleotide sequence: TGTGCCAGCGGGACTAGCGGGAGGTTCGAGCAGTACTTC. This codes for CASGTSGRFEQYF.

The rearrangement links TRBV3-1 to TRBJ2-2, with TRBD2 matching 12 bases. V gave up 4 bases and J gave up 5 bases; unmatched junction bases: 8. Germline-derived CDR1 and CDR2 are LGHDT and YNNKEL (reference sequence). This CDR3 has 17 residues. CDR3 sequence (DNA): TGTGCCAGCAGCCCAAGACTACTAGCGGGAGGAACCGGGGAGCTGTTTTTT. This codes for CASSPRLLAGGTGELFF. Filled out from reference TRBV3-1 and TRBJ2-2, the complete variable domain reads DTAVSQTPKYLVTQMGNDKSIKCEQNLGHDTMYWYKQDSKKFLKIMFSYNNKELIINETVPNRFSPKSPDKAHLNLHINSLELGDSAVYFCASSPRLLAGGTGELFFGEGSRLTVL.

This chain joins TRBV5-8 and TRBJ2-2; 7 bases align to TRBD2. Germline CDR1 SGHTS, CDR2 YDEGEE. CDR3 length equals 16 residues. V lost 3 bases to trimming and J lost 0 bases; unmatched junction nucleotides: 5. The CDR3 nucleotides are TGTGCCAGCAGCTGGCGGCGGGGGACGAACACCGGGGAGCTGTTTTTT. It codes for CASSWRRGTNTGELFF.

The V gene is TRBV7-9, the J gene TRBJ2-5, with D possibly being TRBD2 (6 bases). This CDR3 comprises 14 residues. Trimming pared 5 bases from V and 3 bases from J, leaving 13 bases between. The germline V gene encodes CDR1 SEHNR and CDR2 FQNEAQ (reference sequence). The CDR3 sequence: CASSRSGGKETQYF. Here the CDR3 DNA reads TGTGCCAGCAGCCGTAGTGGCGGGAAAGAGACCCAGTACTTC.